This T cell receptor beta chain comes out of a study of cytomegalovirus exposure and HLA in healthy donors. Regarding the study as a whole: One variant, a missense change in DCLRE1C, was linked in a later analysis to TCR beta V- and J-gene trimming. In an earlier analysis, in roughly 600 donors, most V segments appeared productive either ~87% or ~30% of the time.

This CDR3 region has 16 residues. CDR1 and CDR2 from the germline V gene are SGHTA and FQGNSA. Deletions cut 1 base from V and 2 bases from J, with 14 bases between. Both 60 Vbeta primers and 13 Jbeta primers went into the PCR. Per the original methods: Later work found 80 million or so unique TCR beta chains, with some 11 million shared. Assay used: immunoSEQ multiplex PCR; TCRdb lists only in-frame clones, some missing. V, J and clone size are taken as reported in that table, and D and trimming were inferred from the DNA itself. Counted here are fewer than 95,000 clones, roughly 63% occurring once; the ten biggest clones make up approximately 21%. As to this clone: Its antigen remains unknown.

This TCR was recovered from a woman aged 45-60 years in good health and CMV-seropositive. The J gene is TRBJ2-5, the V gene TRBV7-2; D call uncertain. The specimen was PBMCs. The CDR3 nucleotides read TGTGCCAGCAGCTTAGGTGACGGAGTAGTGCAAGAGACCCAGTACTTC. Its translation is CASSLGDGVVQETQYF.